This T cell receptor (beta chain) is drawn from a study of blood T cell repertoires in COVID-19. Background on the study: From the United States, Italy and Spain came samples of acute and convalescent COVID-19.

TCRdb's table, derived via immunoSEQ multiplex PCR, lists solely in-frame clones and lacks some. Among under 50,000 clones listed, more than 65% were seen once. Germline loops: CDR1 SGHTA, CDR2 FQGNSA. The CDR3 covers 13 residues. Trimming took 7 bases from V and 1 from J, leaving 10 bases between them. Sequenced input: peripheral blood. The clonotype comes from a man aged 70 or older with acute or convalescent COVID-19. V gene TRBV7-2 combines with J gene TRBJ1-1; D may be TRBD1 (6 bases). The DNA of the CDR3 is TGTGCCAGCAACAGGGAATGGAACACTGAAGCTTTCTTT. Translating it yields CASNREWNTEAFF.